The 7 T cell receptor beta chains presented below share a single source sample, sequenced in a study of cytomegalovirus exposure and HLA in healthy donors. 60 Vbeta and 13 Jbeta primers were used in PCR. The data were produced by immunoSEQ multiplex PCR, yet TCRdb's version contains in-frame clones alone and is incomplete. The sample includes tens of thousands of clones, approximately 80% of them seen just once. The sample was PBMCs. All receptors derive from a man in his fifties or sixties in good health and CMV-seropositive.

The chain links TRBV29-1 to TRBJ2-7; D perhaps matches TRBD1 (5 bases). The CDR3 covers 13 residues. CDR1 and CDR2 (germline): SQVTM, ANQGSEA. V lost 7 bases and J lost 0, with 13 bases in between. Written as DNA, the CDR3 is TGCAGCGCGCAGGACACAAGCTCCTACGAGCAGTACTTC. It translates to CSAQDTSSYEQYF.

The rearrangement uses TRBV19 and TRBJ2-3; 7 bases agree with TRBD1. Germline assignment: CDR1 LNHDA and CDR2 SQIVND (reference sequence). This CDR3 has 14 amino acids. V lost 5 bases to trimming and J lost 8 bases; unmatched junction nucleotides: 10. CDR3 amino acids: CASSSGLPGGTQYF. The CDR3 DNA follows: TGTGCCAGTAGTTCCGGGCTGCCAGGGGGTACGCAGTATTTT.

The CDR3 is CSARVGVGAFF. CDR3 in DNA: TGCAGTGCTAGAGTCGGGGTTGGGGCTTTCTTT. The chain is built from TRBV20-1 and TRBJ1-1; D unclear. The germline V gene has CDR1 DFQATT and CDR2 SNEGSKA (reference sequence). This CDR3 is built from 11 residues. V lost 1 base to trimming and J lost 11 bases, with 11 bases between them.

This rearrangement joins TRBV6-1 to TRBJ2-1; 8 nucleotides align to TRBD2. The CDR3 contains 13 residues. Germline V gene lookup returns CDR1 MNHNS and CDR2 SASEGT. V shed 4 bases and J 6 bases; nucleotides not matched to a gene: 2. DNA for the CDR3: TGTGCCAGCAGTGGACTAGCGCTCAATGAGCAGTTCTTC. This encodes CASSGLALNEQFF.

This chain joins TRBV7-2 and TRBJ2-7; the D gene is possibly TRBD1 (7 bases). CDR3 size: 14 residues. Trimming pared 1 base from V and 6 bases from J, leaving 13 bases between. CDR1 is SGHTA, CDR2 FQGNSA, per germline. The CDR3 nucleotides read TGTGCCAGCAGCTTAGGACAGGGAGGTTCCGAGCAGTACTTC. Protein product: CASSLGQGGSEQYF.

The chain employs TRBV6-4 and TRBJ2-7, with 14 bases lining up with TRBD2. The trim removed 5 bases at V and 3 bases at J, leaving 3 bases unmatched. The CDR3 is made up of 15 amino acids. Germline V gene data show CDR1 as MRHNA and CDR2 as SNTAGT. The CDR3: CASSPGTSGSYEQYF. Written as DNA, the CDR3 is TGTGCCAGCAGTCCCGGGACTAGCGGGAGCTACGAGCAGTACTTC.

This chain uses TRBV18 with TRBJ2-1; 9 bases are shared with TRBD2. The CDR3 sequence is 15 residues long. The V and J ends lost 3 bases and 9 bases, in that order; junction bases with no gene match: 9. Germline V lookup: CDR1 KGHSH, CDR2 LQKENI. For the CDR3, the DNA is TGTGCCAGCTCACCGCCCAGCGGGAGGTTCGGTGAGCAGTTCTTC. Protein: CASSPPSGRFGEQFF.